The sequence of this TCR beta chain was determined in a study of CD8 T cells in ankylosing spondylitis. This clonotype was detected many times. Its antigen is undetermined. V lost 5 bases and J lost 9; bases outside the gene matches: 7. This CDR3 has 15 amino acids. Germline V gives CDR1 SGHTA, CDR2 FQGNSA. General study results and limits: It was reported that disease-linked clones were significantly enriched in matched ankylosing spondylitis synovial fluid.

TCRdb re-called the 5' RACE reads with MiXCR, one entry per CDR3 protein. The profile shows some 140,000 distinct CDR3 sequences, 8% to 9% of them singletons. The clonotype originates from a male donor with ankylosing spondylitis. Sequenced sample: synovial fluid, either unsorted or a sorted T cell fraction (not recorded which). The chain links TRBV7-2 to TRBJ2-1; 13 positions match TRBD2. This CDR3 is CASSRQTSGGSEQFF. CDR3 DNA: TGTGCCAGCAGCCGCCAGACTAGCGGGGGGAGTGAGCAGTTCTTC.